These 6 T cell receptor beta chains share one sample of origin, sequenced in a study of T cell clonality in common variable immunodeficiency. Clones were read by immunoSEQ multiplex PCR, and TCRdb kept only the in-frame ones, dropping some. The sample lists around 30,000 clones, none appearing once, the ten largest making up 3.5% to 4%. The material sequenced was peripheral blood mononuclear cells. The source of these receptors is a person aged 18-69 years in good health.

Many counts were recorded for this clone. The read halts 3 residues ahead of the CDR3 end, with the missing end drawn from the germline J gene. The chain carries TRBV5-1 and TRBJ2-7, with 13 bases matching TRBD2. V lost 3 bases and J lost 6; bases outside the gene matches: 15. There are 18 residues in the CDR3. In germline, CDR1 is SGHRS, CDR2 YFSETQ. The CDR3 spells CASSWGGLAGTTTSEQYF. The CDR3 DNA, read in part, is TGCGCCAGCAGCTGGGGGGGACTAGCGGGAACAACTACCTCCGAG.

This clone was seen ten or more times. The CDR3 extends 3 residues past the end of the read, so its final part is completed from the germline J gene. The V and J genes are TRBV7-9 and TRBJ2-5; tentative D call: TRBD2 (6 bases). Germline lookup yields CDR1 SEHNR and CDR2 FQNEAQ (reference sequence). Trimming pared 6 bases from V and 1 base from J, leaving 9 bases between. The CDR3 is made up of 13 amino acids. CDR3 amino acids: CASRRRGQETQYF. CDR3 bases read: TGTGCCAGCAGACGGAGGGGCCAAGAGACC.

This clone was recorded many times. Coverage ceases 3 residues before the CDR3 finishes, and the germline J gene fills in the end. The rearrangement joins TRBV5-1 to TRBJ2-3, with D possibly matching TRBD1 (6 bases). The germline gives CDR1 SGHRS, CDR2 YFSETQ. CDR3 length: 13 amino acids. The V gene lost 6 bases and the J gene lost 0 bases, with 8 bases spanning the gap. Partial CDR3 DNA: TGCGCCAGCACAGGGGCTAGCACAGATACG. Protein sequence: CASTGASTDT. The full CDR3 reads CASTGASTDTQYF.

CDR3 residues: CASSLPLLAPDTYTF. The CDR3 DNA, read in part, is TGTGCCAGCTCACTCCCCTTACTAGCTCCAGATACC. The chain recombines TRBV18 with TRBJ1-2; D remains unclear. The CDR3 is cut off 3 residues early in the read; its end comes from the germline J gene. CDR3 size: 15 residues. From germline, CDR1 is KGHSH and CDR2 LQKENI.

This clone occurred many times. Read data end 3 residues before the CDR3 end; the end is taken from the germline J gene. V and J are TRBV7-9 and TRBJ1-4; perhaps TRBD1 as D (5 bases). The V end lost 3 bases, the J end lost 4 bases, and 9 bases lay between the germline ends. The germline gives CDR1 SEHNR, CDR2 FQNEAQ (reference sequence). The CDR3 has 14 amino acids. The CDR3: CASSLGQLNEKLFF. Partial CDR3 DNA: TGTGCCAGCAGCTTGGGGCAGCTTAATGAAAAA.

This clone was counted at least ten times. The sequenced fragment ends 3 residues before the CDR3 boundary, so the rest is inferred from the germline J gene. The J gene is TRBJ1-1, the V gene TRBV20-1, with a weak D call TRBD1 (5 bases). The V gene's germline CDR1 is DFQATT and CDR2 SNEGSKA (reference sequence). The CDR3 length is 13 residues. V was shortened by 3 bases and J by 0 bases, with 8 bases between the two germline ends. CDR3 sequence: CSASRGVNTEAFF. The DNA read from the CDR3 is TGCAGTGCTAGTAGAGGGGTGAACACTGAA.